Listed below are T cell receptor beta chains from one sample, sequenced in a study of shared clonotypes between healthy human individuals. The data were produced by immunoSEQ multiplex PCR, yet TCRdb's version contains in-frame clones alone and is incomplete. Among some 680,000 clones listed, 55% to 85% were seen once. Sequences were obtained from memory CD4+ T cells sorted from blood. Every receptor here comes from a woman in her twenties or thirties in good health. Each CDR3 is given with its conserved first and last residue. Expanded clones are given a class, and other clones once, few, many or no size at all.

V gene,clone size,J gene,CDR3 protein
TRBV6-1,-,TRBJ2-5,CASSRYRPGETQYF
TRBV7-9,-,TRBJ1-1,CASTSLSGTEAFF
TRBV2,-,TRBJ1-1,CASYPGEGPPEAFF
TRBV6-1,-,TRBJ1-1,CASSVQGADTEAFF
TRBV6-1,few,TRBJ2-1,CASSVTYEQFF
TRBV6-6,-,TRBJ2-7,CASSSAPSATYEQYF
TRBV7-9,-,TRBJ2-7,CASSFGTTGGNEQYF
TRBV29-1,-,TRBJ2-5,CSVSPGAETQYF
TRBV29-1,-,TRBJ2-5,CSVEDLGGIQETQYF
TRBV2,-,TRBJ1-5,CASSGGQAGWYQPQHF
TRBV4-3,-,TRBJ2-7,CASSQAKPPYEQYF
TRBV5-1,few,TRBJ1-5,CASSLEGAPPQHF
TRBV7-7,once,TRBJ1-1,CASSSWTGANTEAFF
TRBV27,many,TRBJ1-1,CASSLGQGARNTEAFF
TRBV2,-,TRBJ2-6,CAARGTGANVLTF
TRBV5-1,-,TRBJ1-1,CASSLNGQPNTEAFF
TRBV28,-,TRBJ1-1,CASKNAGTGLTEAFF
TRBV6-6,-,TRBJ1-1,CASSYRSAGAEAFF
TRBV5-1,-,TRBJ2-5,CASSLTGGSETQYF
TRBV6-1,-,TRBJ2-3,CASSPGPMSNTQYF
TRBV28,many,TRBJ1-4,CASRALGATNEKLFF
TRBV28,-,TRBJ2-1,CASTPGGGYVDEQFF
TRBV28,-,TRBJ1-1,CASSLLTGGFSEAFF
TRBV30,-,TRBJ2-7,CAWSLRGAHEQYF
TRBV28,-,TRBJ1-1,CASSPPPGLNTEAFF
TRBV28,-,TRBJ1-4,CASSSGPYEKLFF
TRBV28,-,TRBJ1-2,CASSRFGEGASNYGYTF
TRBV5-4,-,TRBJ2-7,CASSLDPSGGSSYEQYF
TRBV4-2,-,TRBJ2-5,CASSPGLAGETQYF
TRBV5-1,-,TRBJ1-2,CASSFRDRGEGYTF
TRBV28,-,TRBJ1-2,CASSWRDSGYTF
TRBV5-8,once,TRBJ2-5,CASRKAETQYF
TRBV29-1,many,TRBJ1-1,CSVEASGGGTFF
TRBV29-1,-,TRBJ1-1,CSVDGWVPEAFF